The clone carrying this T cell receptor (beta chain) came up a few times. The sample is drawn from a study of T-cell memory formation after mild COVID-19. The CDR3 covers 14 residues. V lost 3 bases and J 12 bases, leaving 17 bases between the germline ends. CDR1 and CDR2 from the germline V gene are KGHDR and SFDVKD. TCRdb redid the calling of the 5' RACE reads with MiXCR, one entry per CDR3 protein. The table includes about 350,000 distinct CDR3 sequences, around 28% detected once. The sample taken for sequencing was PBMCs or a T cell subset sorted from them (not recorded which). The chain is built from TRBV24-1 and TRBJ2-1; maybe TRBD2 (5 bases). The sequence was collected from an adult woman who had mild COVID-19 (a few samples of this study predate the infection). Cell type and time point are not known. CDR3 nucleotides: TGTGCCACCAGTGATCGCGGCTGGGAGAAGGGGCAGTTCTTC. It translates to CATSDRGWEKGQFF.